The 14 T cell receptor beta chains listed next were all sequenced from one sample in a study of T cell clonotyping in hematopoietic cell transplantation. Some clones are missing from TCRdb's copy, which holds only in-frame ones; the method was immunoSEQ multiplex PCR. The repertoire holds some 5,800 clones, with 85% to 95% as singletons. This specimen was peripheral blood mononuclear cells, taken 100 days after allogeneic stem cell transplant. The receptors originated from a female patient aged 45-65 years who had an allogeneic stem cell transplant from an unrelated donor, so T cells may come from the graft donor. Some clones in this sample may be carry-over from other donors' samples.

The genes are TRBV7-2 and TRBJ1-4, with TRBD1 as a possible D gene (5 bases). CDR1 and CDR2 from the germline V gene are SGHTA and FQGNSA. This CDR3 comprises 16 residues. Trimming took 3 bases from V and 2 from J, leaving 13 bases between them. The CDR3 sequence: CASSFDGRGTNEKLFF. The CDR3 region has the DNA TGTGCCAGCAGCTTCGACGGGCGGGGCACTAATGAAAAACTGTTTTTT.

This clone was picked up a small number of times. The V call is TRBV5-1, the J call TRBJ1-6; a possible D gene is TRBD1 (6 bases). The CDR3 is 14 residues long. The V and J ends lost 3 bases and 13 bases respectively, with 17 bases between them. From germline, CDR1 is SGHRS and CDR2 YFSETQ. The CDR3 DNA follows: TGCGCCAGCAGCTCGGGGACACTGATGAGGCCCCTCCACTTT. Translating gives CASSSGTLMRPLHF.

This clone has just a few counts. The gene calls are TRBV6-5 and TRBJ1-1; D is perhaps TRBD1 (5 bases). Germline-derived CDR1 and CDR2 are MNHEY and SVGAGI. The V and J ends lost 4 bases and 9 bases respectively, with 15 bases between them. This CDR3 region has 13 residues. The CDR3 coding sequence is TGTGCCAGCAGTTGGAGGGCCGACAGCCAAGCTTTCTTT. Translation: CASSWRADSQAFF.

The chain has TRBV6-1 and TRBJ2-3; possibly TRBD2 for D (6 bases). V was cut by 8 bases and J by 2 bases, with 14 bases left in between. The germline CDR1 and CDR2 sequences are MNHNS and SASEGT. The CDR3 runs 14 residues. The CDR3 nucleotides read TGTGCCAGCCTAAAGCAGGGACTCACAGATACGCAGTATTTT. It translates to CASLKQGLTDTQYF.

The V and J genes are TRBV5-1 and TRBJ2-5; D ambiguous. This CDR3 region has 10 residues. Per the germline V gene, CDR1 is SGHRS and CDR2 is YFSETQ. V lost 2 bases to trimming and J lost 4 bases, with 0 bases between them. The CDR3 protein is CASSLETQYF. The CDR3 bases are TGCGCCAGCAGCTTAGAGACCCAGTACTTC.

J is TRBJ2-7 and V is TRBV7-3, with TRBD1 as a possible D gene (5 bases). The CDR3 is 15 amino acids. Trimming shortened V by 1 base and J by 6 bases, and 16 bases separated the two germline ends. CDR1 and CDR2 (germline): SGHTA, FQGTGA. This CDR3 reads CASSLKGPGSGEQYF. Here the CDR3 DNA reads TGTGCCAGCAGCTTAAAGGGGCCAGGGTCGGGCGAGCAGTACTTC. Variable domain in full (rest from reference TRBV7-3 and TRBJ2-7): GAGVSQTPSNKVTEKGKYVELRCDPISGHTALYWYRQSLGQGPEFLIYFQGTGAADDSGLPNDRFFAVRPEGSVSTLKIQRTERGDSAVYLCASSLKGPGSGEQYFGPGTRLTVT.

The CDR3 is CASSGHSGNTIYF. Here the CDR3 DNA reads TGTGCCAGCAGCGGGCACTCTGGAAACACCATATATTTT. The V and J genes are TRBV11-2 and TRBJ1-3; D gene unclear. CDR3 length: 13 residues. Germline values: CDR1 SGHAT, CDR2 FQNNGV. Trimming pared 5 bases from V and 0 bases from J, leaving 5 bases between. The complete variable domain, with remaining parts taken from reference TRBV11-2 and TRBJ1-3, reads EAGVAQSPRYKIIEKRQSVAFWCNPISGHATLYWYQQILGQGPKLLIQFQNNGVVDDSQLPKDRFSAERLKGVDSTLKIQPAKLEDSAVYLCASSGHSGNTIYFGEGSWLTVV.

This clone was counted once. CDR3 bases: TGTGCCACCGTAAACAGGGACCCCACCGGGGAGCTGTTTTTT. Its translation is CATVNRDPTGELFF. The chain links TRBV6-1 to TRBJ2-2; D possibly corresponds to TRBD1 (6 bases). Germline-derived CDR1 and CDR2 are MNHNS and SASEGT. Trimming took 10 bases from V and 4 from J, leaving 16 bases between them. CDR3 size: 14 residues.

The chain links TRBV30 to TRBJ1-2, with a possible D match to TRBD1 (5 bases). V lost 0 bases to trimming and J lost 8 bases, with 10 bases between them. Per the germline V gene, CDR1 is GTSNPN and CDR2 is SVGIG (reference sequence). This CDR3 region has 12 residues. Here the CDR3 DNA reads TGTGCCTGGAGTGTATCCGGGACCGGCTACACCTTC. Amino acid sequence: CAWSVSGTGYTF.

This chain uses TRBV5-1 with TRBJ2-1; 7 bases map to TRBD2. The J segment lost 5 bases and the V segment lost 0 bases, leaving 14 bases of the junction unmatched. Germline CDR1 reads SGHRS; CDR2 reads YFSETQ. The CDR3 runs 18 residues. This CDR3 is CASSLAGGPITSHNEQFF. The CDR3 DNA reads TGCGCCAGCAGCTTGGCGGGGGGACCCATAACAAGCCACAATGAGCAGTTCTTC.

The chain uses TRBV11-2 and TRBJ1-6; no clear D gene. The ends were cut back, 2 bases at V and 1 base at J, with 9 bases in the middle. This CDR3 has 16 residues. Germline V gene data show CDR1 as SGHAT and CDR2 as FQNNGV. The CDR3 here is CASSLNTGSYNSPLHF. Here the CDR3 DNA reads TGTGCCAGCAGCTTAAACACGGGTTCCTATAATTCACCCCTCCACTTT. The full variable domain, with the rest looked up from reference TRBV11-2 and TRBJ1-6, is EAGVAQSPRYKIIEKRQSVAFWCNPISGHATLYWYQQILGQGPKLLIQFQNNGVVDDSQLPKDRFSAERLKGVDSTLKIQPAKLEDSAVYLCASSLNTGSYNSPLHFGNGTRLTVT.

The rearrangement joins TRBV7-3 to TRBJ2-3, with D tentatively TRBD1 or TRBD2 (6 bases each). From germline, CDR1 is SGHTA and CDR2 FQGTGA. There are 15 residues in the CDR3. Trimming removed 2 bases from V and 3 bases from J, with 12 bases in between. The CDR3 DNA sequence: TGTGCCAGCAGCTTAGGGGGGCCCGAAACAGATACGCAGTATTTT. Amino acid sequence: CASSLGGPETDTQYF.

V is TRBV27 and J is TRBJ1-3, with D possibly being TRBD1 (5 bases). The CDR3 is 17 residues long. CDR1 is MNHEY and CDR2 is SMNVEV in the germline V gene (reference sequence). Trimming cost V 5 bases and J 0 bases, with 17 bases left between them. As DNA, the CDR3 is TGTGCCAGCAGTATTTCCGGGACCGCGAGCTCTGGAAACACCATATATTTT. Its protein product is CASSISGTASSGNTIYF.

This clone came up a few times. This chain connects TRBV2 to TRBJ2-5; D remains ambiguous. Per the germline V gene, CDR1 is SNHLY and CDR2 is FYNNEI. The CDR3 extends over 15 amino acids. V dropped 2 bases and J dropped 0 bases, with 10 bases sitting between them. Here the CDR3 reads CASSESPGDQETQYF. The CDR3 nucleotides read TGTGCCAGCAGTGAAAGCCCTGGGGACCAAGAGACCCAGTACTTC. Looking up the rest from reference TRBV2 and TRBJ2-5 gives the full variable domain: EPEVTQTPSHQVTQMGQEVILRCVPISNHLYFYWYRQILGQKVEFLVSFYNNEISEKSEIFDDQFSVERPDGSNFTLKIRSTKLEDSAMYFCASSESPGDQETQYFGPGTRLLVL.